This entry is about one T cell receptor (beta chain). The antigen remains undetermined. It was with 60 Vbeta and 13 Jbeta primers that the PCR ran. Libraries were prepared by immunoSEQ multiplex PCR; TCRdb keeps only in-frame clonotypes and omits some of them. Found here are 95,000 to 110,000 clones; the top ten clones hold 3% to 3.5%. The data derive from a study of cytomegalovirus exposure and HLA in healthy donors. The study sampled nominally healthy donors, though unrecorded immune exposures were likely. Points from the study as a whole: Later analysis demonstrated an association between a missense DCLRE1C variant and TCR beta V- and J-gene trimming. Follow-up analysis seemed to connect common viral pathogens with several of the most significant clusters identified. The number of N-insertions in an Asian-associated ancestry cluster was reportedly below the 666-donor mean in a later analysis.

The TCR was taken from a man aged 40-50 years in good health and CMV-seronegative. The sequenced sample was PBMCs.

This CDR3 reads CASSPREGYGYTF. Written as DNA, the CDR3 is TGTGCCAGCAGTCCCCGGGAGGGCTATGGCTACACCTTC. The rearrangement links TRBV6-1 to TRBJ1-2; D remains unclear. The germline V gene has CDR1 MNHNS and CDR2 SASEGT. The V end was cut by 5 bases, the J end by 4 bases, with 11 bases between. The CDR3 totals 13 residues.